Presented here are 17 T cell receptor beta chains from one specimen sequenced in a study of T cell responses to AZD1222 COVID-19 vaccine. The repertoire was sequenced with immunoSEQ multiplex PCR; TCRdb's copy has only in-frame clones and lacks some. The repertoire includes about 85,000 clones, more than 70% of them detected once, and approximately 2.1% sits in the top ten. Specimen: peripheral blood, collected on day 0 of AZD1222 vaccination. These receptors all stem from an adult in good health.

The genes are TRBV24-1 and TRBJ2-3; possibly TRBD2 for D (7 bases). The V end was cut by 9 bases, the J end by 10 bases, with 19 bases between. The length of the CDR3 is 13 residues. Germline values: CDR1 KGHDR, CDR2 SFDVKD. The CDR3 DNA is TGTGCCACCGGGGGGACGGGGGGACATCCGCAGTATTTT. Its translation is CATGGTGGHPQYF.

V gene TRBV6-4 combines with J gene TRBJ2-3; the match to TRBD2 covers 11 bases. Germline V lookup: CDR1 MRHNA, CDR2 SNTAGT. J lost 6 bases, V lost 5 bases, and 4 bases had no gene match. This CDR3 is built from 14 residues. CDR3 loop: CASSTGLAGDTQYF. In DNA, the CDR3 is TGTGCCAGCAGTACCGGACTAGCGGGTGATACGCAGTATTTT.

V and J are TRBV6-2 or TRBV6-3 and TRBJ2-5; D unclear. The CDR3 covers 14 residues. Looked up from germline, CDR1 is MNHEY and CDR2 is SVGEGT. V was trimmed by 0 bases and J by 2 bases, leaving 7 bases between them. This CDR3 is CASSYSSRQETQYF. DNA for the CDR3: TGTGCCAGCAGTTACTCATCCCGGCAAGAGACCCAGTACTTC.

This chain joins TRBV6-1 and TRBJ2-7; D is possibly TRBD1 or TRBD2 (5 bases each). Germline V CDR1 and CDR2: MNHNS, SASEGT. CDR3 length equals 14 residues. Trimming took 3 bases from V and 0 from J, leaving 9 bases between them. CDR3 sequence (DNA): TGTGCCAGCAGTGAGGGGACCCTCTCCTACGAGCAGTACTTC. Translating it yields CASSEGTLSYEQYF.

J is TRBJ2-7 and V is TRBV5-6; the match to TRBD2 covers 10 bases. V dropped 2 bases and J dropped 2; count of bases not matched to a gene: 7. CDR1 and CDR2 (germline): SGHDT, YYEEEE. The length of the CDR3 is 16 residues. The CDR3 spells CASSFQGSGGAYEQYF. The CDR3 DNA sequence: TGTGCCAGCAGCTTCCAGGGGAGCGGGGGGGCCTACGAGCAGTACTTC. The variable domain in full, completed from reference TRBV5-6 and TRBJ2-7, reads DAGVTQSPTHLIKTRGQQVTLRCSPKSGHDTVSWYQQALGQGPQFIFQYYEEEERQRGNFPDRFSGHQFPNYSSELNVNALLLGDSALYLCASSFQGSGGAYEQYFGPGTRLTVT.

V usage is TRBV7-2 and J usage is TRBJ1-5; D not resolved. Trimming left V 1 base short and J 7 bases short, with 14 bases between. The CDR3 contains 15 residues. Germline loops: CDR1 SGHTA, CDR2 FQGNSA. In DNA form, the CDR3 reads TGTGCCAGCAGCTTAGAGGGTGGTAGAAGGCAGCCCCAGCATTTT. It translates to CASSLEGGRRQPQHF. The variable domain in full, with the rest retrieved from reference TRBV7-2 and TRBJ1-5, is GAGVSQSPSNKVTEKGKDVELRCDPISGHTALYWYRQSLGQGLEFLIYFQGNSAPDKSGLPSDRFSAERTGGSVSTLTIQRTQQEDSAVYLCASSLEGGRRQPQHFGDGTRLSIL.

The gene calls are TRBV6-2 or TRBV6-3 and TRBJ2-1; D is unclear. CDR1 MNHEY and CDR2 SVGEGT come from the germline V gene. V was trimmed by 0 bases and J by 4 bases, leaving 4 bases between them. The CDR3 has 13 amino acids. CDR3 sequence reads: CASSYSLYNEQFF. CDR3 nucleotide sequence: TGTGCCAGCAGTTACTCCCTTTACAATGAGCAGTTCTTC.

The chain recombines TRBV2 with TRBJ1-2; no definite D call. This CDR3 has 12 residues. The germline V gene encodes CDR1 SNHLY and CDR2 FYNNEI. Trimming removed 7 bases at V and 4 bases at J, with 10 bases between. The CDR3 region has the DNA TGTGCCAGCAAGGAGGGTGTCTATGGCTACACCTTC. Protein sequence: CASKEGVYGYTF.

This clone was recorded once. This chain joins TRBV3-1 (or the pseudogene TRBV3-2) and TRBJ1-2; D perhaps matches TRBD1 (5 bases). Trimming removed 0 bases at V and 4 bases at J, with 18 bases between. Germline CDR1 is LGHDT and CDR2 is YNNKEL (reference sequence). This CDR3 has 17 residues. For the CDR3, the DNA is TGTGCCAGCAGCCAAGAGCGGACCGCCTCGGGGGGCTATGGCTACACCTTC. Its protein product is CASSQERTASGGYGYTF.

CDR3 coding DNA: TGTGCCAGCAGCCAAGTTCTCAAGACAGCGAACGAGCAGTACTTC. Translation: CASSQVLKTANEQYF. The chain has TRBV3-1 (or the pseudogene TRBV3-2) and TRBJ2-7, with TRBD1 as a possible D gene (5 bases). Trimming pared 1 base from V and 5 bases from J, leaving 15 bases between. The CDR3 is 15 amino acids. CDR1 is LGHDT, CDR2 YNNKEL, per germline (reference sequence).

The chain links TRBV7-2 to TRBJ2-7; 15 bases fit TRBD2. Germline V CDR1 and CDR2: SGHTA, FQGNSA. This CDR3 region has 16 residues. V shed 1 base, J shed 6 bases, and the junction held 4 bases outside the gene matches. The CDR3 is CASSLGTSGGGSEQYF. The CDR3 DNA follows: TGTGCCAGCAGCTTAGGGACTAGCGGGGGGGGAAGCGAGCAGTACTTC.

The chain has TRBV5-5 and TRBJ2-5, with 13 bases lining up with TRBD2. This CDR3 has 18 residues. The V segment lost 3 bases and the J segment 5 bases; nucleotides outside the gene matches: 13. Germline CDR1 and CDR2: SGHKS and YYEKEE (reference sequence). The DNA of the CDR3 is TGTGCCAGCAGCTACGGACTAGCGGGAGCTCACGGGGGGGAGACCCAGTACTTC. Its translation: CASSYGLAGAHGGETQYF.

This clone was observed a handful of times. The chain couples TRBV3-1 (or the pseudogene TRBV3-2) to TRBJ1-3; a weak D match, TRBD1 (6 bases). This CDR3 is built from 18 residues. The germline V gene has CDR1 LGHDT and CDR2 YNNKEL (reference sequence). The V gene lost 0 bases and the J gene lost 0 bases, with 15 bases spanning the gap. In nucleotides, the CDR3 is TGTGCCAGCAGCCAAGAGGGTTTAAGGGGGGCCTCTGGAAACACCATATATTTT. Protein: CASSQEGLRGASGNTIYF.

The V gene is TRBV11-2, the J gene TRBJ1-5; 7 bases align to TRBD1. Germline V gives CDR1 SGHAT, CDR2 FQNNGV. The CDR3 consists of 14 residues. Trimming cost V 0 bases and J 5 bases; bases outside gene matches: 1. The CDR3 loop reads CASSLEGGDQPQHF. CDR3 nucleotides: TGTGCCAGCAGCTTAGAAGGGGGCGATCAGCCCCAGCATTTT. Based on the CDR3 plus reference TRBV11-2 and TRBJ1-5, the full variable domain is EAGVAQSPRYKIIEKRQSVAFWCNPISGHATLYWYQQILGQGPKLLIQFQNNGVVDDSQLPKDRFSAERLKGVDSTLKIQPAKLEDSAVYLCASSLEGGDQPQHFGDGTRLSIL.

The sample holds one count of this clone. The CDR3 loop is CASRDRVDQPQHF. The CDR3 DNA reads TGTGCCAGTAGGGACAGGGTGGACCAGCCCCAGCATTTT. The V gene is TRBV19, the J gene TRBJ1-5; TRBD1 matches at 8 bases. CDR1 LNHDA and CDR2 SQIVND come from the germline V gene (reference sequence). CDR3 length equals 13 residues. The V segment lost 6 bases and the J segment 7 bases; nucleotides outside the gene matches: 5.

This clone appeared once. V usage is TRBV2 and J usage is TRBJ1-2, with D possibly being TRBD1 (5 bases). From germline, CDR1 is SNHLY and CDR2 FYNNEI. Between the trimmed V and J ends, which lost 9 bases and 0 bases, there was a span of 14 bases. The length of the CDR3 is 14 residues. DNA for the CDR3: TGTGCCAGGGGGGGGTTCATGCCTAACTATGGCTACACCTTC. Its translation is CARGGFMPNYGYTF. The full variable domain, in which reference TRBV2 and TRBJ1-2 provide the parts outside the CDR3, is EPEVTQTPSHQVTQMGQEVILRCVPISNHLYFYWYRQILGQKVEFLVSFYNNEISEKSEIFDDQFSVERPDGSNFTLKIRSTKLEDSAMYFCARGGFMPNYGYTFGSGTRLTVV.

The chain has TRBV6-5 and TRBJ2-7; 7 positions agree with TRBD1. This CDR3 has 16 residues. In germline, CDR1 is MNHEY, CDR2 SVGAGI. J gave up 2 bases and V 0 bases, and 7 bases lay outside the gene matches. The CDR3 region is CASSYSSGQTTYEQYF. In DNA form, the CDR3 reads TGTGCCAGCAGTTACTCTTCGGGACAGACAACCTACGAGCAGTACTTC.